This TCR beta chain was captured in a study of T-cell reconstitution after alpha-beta-depleted transplantation in children. The CDR3 loop spans 13 amino acids. J lost 11 bases, V lost 6 bases, and 8 bases had no gene match. The germline V gene has CDR1 SGHAT and CDR2 FQNNGV. Using unique molecular identifiers, the investigators prepared the TCRbeta library. MiXCR, run by TCRdb on the PCR reads, gives a single entry per CDR3 protein. The sample carries over 200,000 distinct CDR3 sequences, 8.5% to 10% recorded once. This specimen was PBMCs from the stem cell graft donor, taken from the stem cell graft. The chain uses TRBV11-2 and TRBJ2-3; 10 positions agree with TRBD2. The clonotype comes from a human donor who donated a stem cell graft to a child with acute lymphoblastic leukemia. CDR3 sequence: CASSQDLAGEQYF. DNA for the CDR3: TGTGCCAGCAGTCAAGACCTAGCGGGGGAGCAGTATTTT.